This entry lists 4 T cell receptor beta chains sequenced from one sample in a study of blood T cell repertoires in COVID-19. TCRdb keeps only in-frame clones here, not all; method: immunoSEQ multiplex PCR. This sample has some 83,000 clones; approximately 90% occur once, and the top ten carry about 0.51%. The source material was peripheral blood. All receptors derive from a man between 60 and 75 years old with acute or convalescent COVID-19.

This sequence joins TRBV3-1 (or the pseudogene TRBV3-2) and TRBJ1-4; 10 positions match TRBD1. V dropped 3 bases and J dropped 5; count of bases not matched to a gene: 3. Germline assignment: CDR1 LGHDT and CDR2 YNNKEL (reference sequence). The CDR3 covers 15 residues. The CDR3 DNA sequence: TGTGCCAGCAGCCAGGAGGGACAGGGGAATGAAAAACTGTTTTTT. Translating gives CASSQEGQGNEKLFF.

The rearrangement uses TRBV18 and TRBJ1-6; the D is unclear. The germline V gene encodes CDR1 KGHSH and CDR2 LQKENI. The CDR3 runs 15 residues. V gave up 2 bases and J gave up 4 bases, with 9 bases separating them. The CDR3: CASSPAGSYNSPLHF. DNA for the CDR3: TGTGCCAGCTCACCAGCAGGATCTTATAATTCACCCCTCCACTTT.

The chain has TRBV5-1 and TRBJ1-5; 9 bases align to TRBD1. The germline V gene encodes CDR1 SGHRS and CDR2 YFSETQ. The CDR3 sequence is 16 residues long. V shed 0 bases and J 8 bases; nucleotides not matched to a gene: 9. As DNA, the CDR3 is TGCGCCAGCAGCTTGGATGGGGGACAGGGCCAGGAGCCCCAGCATTTT. Encoded protein: CASSLDGGQGQEPQHF.

The V gene is TRBV4-2, the J gene TRBJ2-7; TRBD1 might be the D (6 bases). The CDR3 loop spans 16 amino acids. In germline, CDR1 is LGHNA, CDR2 YNFKEQ. V was clipped by 1 base and J by 0 bases, with 13 bases between them. The CDR3, as DNA: TGTGCCAGCAGCCAAGCAGACAGGTTACGCTCCTACGAGCAGTACTTC. Translation gives CASSQADRLRSYEQYF.